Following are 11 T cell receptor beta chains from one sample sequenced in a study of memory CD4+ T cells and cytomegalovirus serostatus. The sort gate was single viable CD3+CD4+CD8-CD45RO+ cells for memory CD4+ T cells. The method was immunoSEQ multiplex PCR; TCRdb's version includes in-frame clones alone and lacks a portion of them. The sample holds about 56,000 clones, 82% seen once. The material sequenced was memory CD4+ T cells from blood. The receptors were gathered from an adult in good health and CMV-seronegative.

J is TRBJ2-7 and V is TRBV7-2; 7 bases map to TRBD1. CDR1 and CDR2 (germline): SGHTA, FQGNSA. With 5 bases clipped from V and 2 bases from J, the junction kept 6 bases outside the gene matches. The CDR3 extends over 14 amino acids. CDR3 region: CASSAWDSPYEQYF. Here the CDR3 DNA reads TGTGCCAGCAGCGCCTGGGACAGCCCCTACGAGCAGTACTTC.

CDR3 loop: CASSSEGLAMISYNEQFF. The CDR3 nucleotides read TGTGCCAGCAGTTCCGAAGGACTAGCGATGATCTCCTACAATGAGCAGTTCTTC. The chain recombines TRBV28 with TRBJ2-1, with 9 bases aligning to TRBD2. The CDR3 consists of 18 residues. Germline lookup yields CDR1 MDHEN and CDR2 SYDVKM. The trim removed 4 bases at V and 0 bases at J, leaving 10 bases unmatched.

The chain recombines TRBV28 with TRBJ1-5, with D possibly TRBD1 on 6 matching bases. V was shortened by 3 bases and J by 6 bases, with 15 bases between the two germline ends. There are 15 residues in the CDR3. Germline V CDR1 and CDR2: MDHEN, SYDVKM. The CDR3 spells CASSLGRGASQPQHF. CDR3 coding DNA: TGTGCCAGCAGTTTGGGCAGGGGAGCAAGTCAGCCCCAGCATTTT. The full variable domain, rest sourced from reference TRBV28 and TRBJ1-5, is DVKVTQSSRYLVKRTGEKVFLECVQDMDHENMFWYRQDPGLGLRLIYFSYDVKMKEKGDIPEGYSVSREKKERFSLILESASTNQTSMYLCASSLGRGASQPQHFGDGTRLSIL.

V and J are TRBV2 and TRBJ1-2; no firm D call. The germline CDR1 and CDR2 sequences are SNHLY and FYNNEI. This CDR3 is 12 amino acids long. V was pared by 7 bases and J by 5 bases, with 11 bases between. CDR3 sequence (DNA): TGTGCCAGCAACCAAGACGGATATGGCTACACCTTC. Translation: CASNQDGYGYTF.

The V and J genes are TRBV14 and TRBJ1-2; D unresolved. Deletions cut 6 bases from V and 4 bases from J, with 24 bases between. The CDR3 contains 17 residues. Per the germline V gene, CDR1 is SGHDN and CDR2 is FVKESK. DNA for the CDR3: TGTGCCAGCAGTCCACCAGGCTCGCGGGCTTTTGGCTATGGCTACACCTTC. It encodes CASSPPGSRAFGYGYTF. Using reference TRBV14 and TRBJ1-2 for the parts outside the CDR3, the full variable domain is EAGVTQFPSHSVIEKGQTVTLRCDPISGHDNLYWYRRVMGKEIKFLLHFVKESKQDESGMPNNRFLAERTGGTYSTLKVQPAELEDSGVYFCASSPPGSRAFGYGYTFGSGTRLTVV.

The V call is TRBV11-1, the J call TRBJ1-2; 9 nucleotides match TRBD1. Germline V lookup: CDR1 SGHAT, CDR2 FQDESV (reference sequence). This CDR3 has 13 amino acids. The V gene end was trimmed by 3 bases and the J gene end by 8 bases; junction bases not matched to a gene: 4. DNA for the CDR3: TGTGCCAGCAGCTTGGGGACAGGGATCGGCTACACCTTC. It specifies CASSLGTGIGYTF. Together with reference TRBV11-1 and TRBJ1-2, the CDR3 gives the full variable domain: EAEVAQSPRYKITEKSQAVAFWCDPISGHATLYWYRQILGQGPELLVQFQDESVVDDSQLPKDRFSAERLKGVDSTLKIQPAELGDSAMYLCASSLGTGIGYTFGSGTRLTVV.

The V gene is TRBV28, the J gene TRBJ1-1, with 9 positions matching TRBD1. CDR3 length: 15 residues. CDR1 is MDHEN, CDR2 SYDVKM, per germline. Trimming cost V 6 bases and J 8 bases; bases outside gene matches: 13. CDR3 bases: TGTGCCAGCAGACCAGGGACAGGGTTACCCCCCGAAGCTTTCTTT. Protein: CASRPGTGLPPEAFF. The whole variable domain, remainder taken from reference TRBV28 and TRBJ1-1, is DVKVTQSSRYLVKRTGEKVFLECVQDMDHENMFWYRQDPGLGLRLIYFSYDVKMKEKGDIPEGYSVSREKKERFSLILESASTNQTSMYLCASRPGTGLPPEAFFGQGTRLTVV.

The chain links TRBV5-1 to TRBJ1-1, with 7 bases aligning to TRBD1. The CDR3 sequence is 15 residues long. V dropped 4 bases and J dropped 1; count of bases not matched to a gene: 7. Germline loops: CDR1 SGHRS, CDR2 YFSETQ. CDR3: CASSRRQGKNTEAFF. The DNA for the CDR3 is TGCGCCAGCAGCAGAAGACAGGGTAAGAACACTGAAGCTTTCTTT.

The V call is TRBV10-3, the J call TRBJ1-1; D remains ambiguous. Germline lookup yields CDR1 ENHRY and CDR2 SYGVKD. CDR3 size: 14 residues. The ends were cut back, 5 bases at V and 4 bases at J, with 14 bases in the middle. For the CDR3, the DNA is TGTGCCATCAGTAAGGACCGCCCGACCACTGAAGCTTTCTTT. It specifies CAISKDRPTTEAFF.

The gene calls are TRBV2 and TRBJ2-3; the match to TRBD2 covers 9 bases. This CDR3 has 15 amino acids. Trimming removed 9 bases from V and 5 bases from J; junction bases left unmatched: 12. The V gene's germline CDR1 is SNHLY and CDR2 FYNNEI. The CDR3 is CARAGGRGGGDTQYF. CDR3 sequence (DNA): TGTGCCAGGGCCGGCGGGCGGGGGGGAGGAGATACGCAGTATTTT.

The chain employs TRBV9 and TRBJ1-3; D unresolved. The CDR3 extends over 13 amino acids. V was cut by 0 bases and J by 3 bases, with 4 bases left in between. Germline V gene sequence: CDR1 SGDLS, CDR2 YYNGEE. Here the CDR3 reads CASSVGGGNTIYF. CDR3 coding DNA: TGTGCCAGCAGCGTAGGAGGTGGAAACACCATATATTTT.